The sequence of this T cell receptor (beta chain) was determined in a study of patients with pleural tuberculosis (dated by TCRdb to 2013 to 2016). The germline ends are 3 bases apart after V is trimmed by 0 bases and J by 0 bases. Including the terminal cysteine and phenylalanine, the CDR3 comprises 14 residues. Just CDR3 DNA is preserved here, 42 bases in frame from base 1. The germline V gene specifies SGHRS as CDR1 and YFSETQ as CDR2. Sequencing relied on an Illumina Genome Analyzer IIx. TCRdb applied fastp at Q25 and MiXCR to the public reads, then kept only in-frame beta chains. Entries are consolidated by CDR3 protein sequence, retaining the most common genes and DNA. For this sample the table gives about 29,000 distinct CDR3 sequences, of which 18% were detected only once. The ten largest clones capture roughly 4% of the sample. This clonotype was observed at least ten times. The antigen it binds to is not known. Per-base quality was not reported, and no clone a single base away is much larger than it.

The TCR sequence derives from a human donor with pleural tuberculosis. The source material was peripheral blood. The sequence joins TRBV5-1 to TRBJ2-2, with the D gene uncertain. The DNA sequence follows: TGCGCCAGCAGCTTGGGGTCGAACACCGGGGAGCTGTTTTTT. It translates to CASSLGSNTGELFF.